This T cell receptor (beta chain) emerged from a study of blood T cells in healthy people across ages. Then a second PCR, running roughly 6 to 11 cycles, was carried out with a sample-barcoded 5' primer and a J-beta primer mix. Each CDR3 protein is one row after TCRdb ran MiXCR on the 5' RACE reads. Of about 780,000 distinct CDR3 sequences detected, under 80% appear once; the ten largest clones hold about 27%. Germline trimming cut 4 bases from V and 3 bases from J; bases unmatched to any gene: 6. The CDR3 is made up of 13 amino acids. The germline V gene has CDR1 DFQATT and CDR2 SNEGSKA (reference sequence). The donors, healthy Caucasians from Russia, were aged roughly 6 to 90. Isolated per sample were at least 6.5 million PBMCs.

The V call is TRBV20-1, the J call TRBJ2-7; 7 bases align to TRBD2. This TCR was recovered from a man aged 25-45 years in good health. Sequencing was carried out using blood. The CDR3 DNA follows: TGCAGTGCTAAGGTCCAGCGGGACTACGAGCAGTACTTC. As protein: CSAKVQRDYEQYF.